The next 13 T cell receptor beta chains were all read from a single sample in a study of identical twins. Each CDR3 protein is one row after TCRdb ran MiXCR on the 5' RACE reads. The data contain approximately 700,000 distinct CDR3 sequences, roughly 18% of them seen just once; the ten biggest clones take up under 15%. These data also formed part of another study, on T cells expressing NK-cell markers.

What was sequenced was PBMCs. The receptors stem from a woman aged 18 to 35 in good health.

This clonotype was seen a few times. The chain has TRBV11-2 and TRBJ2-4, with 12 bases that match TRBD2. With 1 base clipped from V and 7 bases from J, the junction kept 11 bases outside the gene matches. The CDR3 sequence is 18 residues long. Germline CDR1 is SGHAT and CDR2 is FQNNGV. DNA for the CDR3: TGTGCCAGCAGCTTAGTACGGGGGACGGGACTAGCGGGTAACATTCAGTACTTC. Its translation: CASSLVRGTGLAGNIQYF.

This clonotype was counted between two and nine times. CDR3 in amino acids: CASRSLAGGWYEQYF. The CDR3 DNA follows: TGCGCCAGCAGGAGTCTAGCGGGAGGTTGGTACGAGCAGTACTTC. The gene calls are TRBV5-1 and TRBJ2-7; 11 nucleotides line up with TRBD2. V lost 5 bases to trimming and J lost 4 bases; unmatched junction nucleotides: 8. Germline V gives CDR1 SGHRS, CDR2 YFSETQ. This CDR3 is 15 amino acids long.

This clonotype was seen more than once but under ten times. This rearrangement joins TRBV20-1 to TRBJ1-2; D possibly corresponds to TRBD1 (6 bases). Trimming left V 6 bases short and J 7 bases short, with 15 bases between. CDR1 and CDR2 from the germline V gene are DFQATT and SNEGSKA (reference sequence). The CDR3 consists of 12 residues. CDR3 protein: CSARDIGFGYTF. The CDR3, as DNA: TGCAGTGCGAGGGACATAGGGTTTGGCTACACCTTC.

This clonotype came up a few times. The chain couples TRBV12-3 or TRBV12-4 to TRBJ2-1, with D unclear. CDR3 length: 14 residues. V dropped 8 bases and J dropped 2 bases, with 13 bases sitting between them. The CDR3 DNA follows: TGTGCCAGCCGCCTCACCCCCCCCTACAATGAGCAGTTCTTC. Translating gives CASRLTPPYNEQFF.

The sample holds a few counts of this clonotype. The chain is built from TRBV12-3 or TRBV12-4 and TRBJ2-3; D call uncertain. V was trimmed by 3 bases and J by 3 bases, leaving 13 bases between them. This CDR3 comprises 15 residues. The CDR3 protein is CASSFLTQITDTQYF. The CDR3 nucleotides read TGTGCCAGCAGTTTCTTAACTCAGATTACAGATACGCAGTATTTT.

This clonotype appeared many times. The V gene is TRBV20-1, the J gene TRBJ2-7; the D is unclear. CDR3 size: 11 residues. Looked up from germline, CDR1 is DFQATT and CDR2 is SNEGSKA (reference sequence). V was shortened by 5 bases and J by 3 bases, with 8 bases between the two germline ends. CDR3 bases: TGCAGTGCTTCAACGGGCTACGAGCAGTACTTC. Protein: CSASTGYEQYF.

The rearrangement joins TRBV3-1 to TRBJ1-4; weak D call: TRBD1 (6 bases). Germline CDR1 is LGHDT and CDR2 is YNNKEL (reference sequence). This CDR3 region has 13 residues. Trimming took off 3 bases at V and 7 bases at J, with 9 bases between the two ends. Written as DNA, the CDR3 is TGTGCCAGCAGCCAGACAGGTGGTGAAAAACTGTTTTTT. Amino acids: CASSQTGGEKLFF.

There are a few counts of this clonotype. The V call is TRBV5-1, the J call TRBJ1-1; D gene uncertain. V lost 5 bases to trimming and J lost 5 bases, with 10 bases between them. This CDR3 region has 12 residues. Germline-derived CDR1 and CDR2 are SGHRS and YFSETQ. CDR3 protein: CASRQEGTEAFF. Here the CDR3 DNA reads TGCGCCAGCAGACAAGAAGGGACTGAAGCTTTCTTT.

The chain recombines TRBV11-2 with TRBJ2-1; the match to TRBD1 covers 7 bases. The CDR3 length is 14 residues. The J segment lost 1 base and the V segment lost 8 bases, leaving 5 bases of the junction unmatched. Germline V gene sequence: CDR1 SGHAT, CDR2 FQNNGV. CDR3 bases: TGTGCCAGCGGACGGGGACAGTCCTACAATGAGCAGTTCTTC. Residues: CASGRGQSYNEQFF.

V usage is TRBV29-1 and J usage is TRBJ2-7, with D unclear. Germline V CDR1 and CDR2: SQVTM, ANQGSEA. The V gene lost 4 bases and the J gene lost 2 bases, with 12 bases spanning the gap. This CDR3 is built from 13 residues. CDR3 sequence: CSVAEAPPYEQYF. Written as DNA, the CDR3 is TGCAGCGTTGCAGAAGCTCCCCCCTACGAGCAGTACTTC.

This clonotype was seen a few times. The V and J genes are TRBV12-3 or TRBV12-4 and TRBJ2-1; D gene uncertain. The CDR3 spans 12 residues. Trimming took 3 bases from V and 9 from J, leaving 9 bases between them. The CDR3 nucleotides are TGTGCCAGCAGTTTCTGGCAGGTTGAGCAGTTCTTC. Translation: CASSFWQVEQFF.

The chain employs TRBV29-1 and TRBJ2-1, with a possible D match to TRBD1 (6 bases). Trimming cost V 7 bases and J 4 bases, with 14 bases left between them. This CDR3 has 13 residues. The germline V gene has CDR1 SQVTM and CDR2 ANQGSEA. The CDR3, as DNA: TGCAGCGGGTCCGGGACACCTTACAATGAGCAGTTCTTC. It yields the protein CSGSGTPYNEQFF.

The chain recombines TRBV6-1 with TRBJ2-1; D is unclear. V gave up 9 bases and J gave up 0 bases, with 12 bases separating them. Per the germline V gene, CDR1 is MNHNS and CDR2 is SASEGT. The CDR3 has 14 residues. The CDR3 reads CARAGLSSYNEQFF. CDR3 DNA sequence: TGTGCCAGGGCCGGGTTAAGCTCCTACAATGAGCAGTTCTTC.